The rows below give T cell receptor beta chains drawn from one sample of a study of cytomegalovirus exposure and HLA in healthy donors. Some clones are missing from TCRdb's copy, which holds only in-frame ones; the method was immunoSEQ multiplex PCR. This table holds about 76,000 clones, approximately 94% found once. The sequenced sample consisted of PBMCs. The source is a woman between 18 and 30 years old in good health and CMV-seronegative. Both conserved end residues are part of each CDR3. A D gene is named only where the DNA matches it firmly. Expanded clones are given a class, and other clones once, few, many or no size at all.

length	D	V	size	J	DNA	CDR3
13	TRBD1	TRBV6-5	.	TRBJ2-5	TGTGCCAGCAGTTACAGGGGGCGAGAGACCCAGTACTTC	CASSYRGRETQYF
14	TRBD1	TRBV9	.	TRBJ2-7	TGTGCCAGCAGCGCCGGGACAGCCACCTACGAGCAGTACTTC	CASSAGTATYEQYF
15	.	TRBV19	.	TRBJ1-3	TGTGCCAGTAGTGTAACCCTAGGCTCTGGAAACACCATATATTTT	CASSVTLGSGNTIYF
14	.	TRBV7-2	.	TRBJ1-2	TGTGCCAGCAGCTTAGACTCTTTACAGGGAGGCTACACCTTC	CASSLDSLQGGYTF
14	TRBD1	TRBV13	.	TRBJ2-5	TGTGCCAGCGTAGACAGGGGGTACCAAGAGACCCAGTACTTC	CASVDRGYQETQYF
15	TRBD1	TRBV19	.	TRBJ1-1	TGTGCCAGTAGAGACAGGGGGCCCTCGACCACTGAAGCTTTCTTT	CASRDRGPSTTEAFF
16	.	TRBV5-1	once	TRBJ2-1	TGCGCCAGCAGCCTATCCCGTTTCCCCTCAGGTAACGGGCAGTTCTTC	CASSLSRFPSGNGQFF
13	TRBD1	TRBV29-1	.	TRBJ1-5	TGCAGCGTGGGGGACAGGGGGTCTCAGCCCCAGCATTTT	CSVGDRGSQPQHF
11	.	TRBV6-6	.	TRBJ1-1	TGTGCCAGCAGCAGACAGTTTGAAGCTTTCTTT	CASSRQFEAFF
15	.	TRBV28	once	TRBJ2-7	TGTGCCAGCAGTTTTTCAGGGCGGCCCACCTACGAGCAGTACTTC	CASSFSGRPTYEQYF
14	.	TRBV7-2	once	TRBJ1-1	TGTGCCAGCAGTCAGGCACAGGGTTACACTGAAGCTTTCTTT	CASSQAQGYTEAFF
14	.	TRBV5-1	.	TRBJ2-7	TGCGCCAGCAGCTTGGGACAGCCACGCTACGAGCAGTACTTC	CASSLGQPRYEQYF